Presented here are 17 T cell receptor beta chains from one specimen sequenced in a study of T-cell memory formation after mild COVID-19. Using its own MiXCR run on the 5' RACE reads, TCRdb lists one record per CDR3 protein. The data show about 560,000 distinct CDR3 sequences, approximately 19% seen once. The sequencing sample was made of PBMCs or a T cell subset sorted from them (not recorded which). These receptors originate from an adult woman who had mild COVID-19 (a few samples of this study predate the infection). Cell type and time point are not known.

This clonotype was observed a few times. The chain recombines TRBV9 with TRBJ1-1, with D uncertain. The V and J ends lost 0 bases and 0 bases respectively, with 18 bases between them. There are 18 residues in the CDR3. CDR1 and CDR2 from the germline V gene are SGDLS and YYNGEE. The CDR3 sequence is CASSVDPWSATLNTEAFF. The CDR3 DNA reads as TGTGCCAGCAGCGTAGATCCGTGGAGCGCTACACTGAACACTGAAGCTTTCTTT.

V and J are TRBV30 and TRBJ2-7; 10 bases align to TRBD1. In germline, CDR1 is GTSNPN, CDR2 SVGIG (reference sequence). The length of the CDR3 is 13 residues. V dropped 1 base and J dropped 7; count of bases not matched to a gene: 4. The chain's CDR3 is CAWSGDRGHEQYF. The CDR3 region has the DNA TGTGCCTGGAGTGGAGACAGGGGGCATGAGCAGTACTTC.

The rearrangement joins TRBV7-2 to TRBJ2-3; 7 positions agree with TRBD2. V gave up 0 bases and J gave up 6 bases; unmatched junction bases: 6. The CDR3 has 15 amino acids. From germline, CDR1 is SGHTA and CDR2 FQGNSA. The CDR3 sequence is CASSLADMRGDTQYF. CDR3 bases: TGTGCCAGCAGCTTAGCGGACATGCGGGGGGATACGCAGTATTTT.

The sample holds many counts of this clonotype. The V gene is TRBV7-3, the J gene TRBJ2-1, with 8 bases identical to TRBD2. V shed 4 bases and J 7 bases; nucleotides not matched to a gene: 6. The CDR3 totals 14 residues. From germline, CDR1 is SGHTA and CDR2 FQGTGA. The chain's CDR3 is CASSSGLGVNEQFF. The DNA for the CDR3 is TGTGCCAGCAGCTCGGGACTAGGAGTGAATGAGCAGTTCTTC.

This clonotype came up a few times. This sequence joins TRBV30 and TRBJ1-2; D might be TRBD1 (5 bases). This CDR3 comprises 11 residues. The V gene lost 7 bases and the J gene lost 8 bases, with 14 bases spanning the gap. The germline CDR1 and CDR2 sequences are GTSNPN and SVGIG (reference sequence). In DNA, the CDR3 is TGTGCCTCCCGGGCGGGGCAAGGCTACACCTTC. Residues: CASRAGQGYTF.

The chain has TRBV9 and TRBJ1-1; no firm D call. Trimming stripped 4 bases from V and 1 base from J, with 14 bases between. This CDR3 comprises 15 residues. Germline V CDR1 and CDR2: SGDLS, YYNGEE. The CDR3 DNA reads as TGTGCCAGCAGCATCGACCCGACTCCGAACACTGAAGCTTTCTTT. This translates into CASSIDPTPNTEAFF.

The rearrangement joins TRBV2 to TRBJ2-1; 8 bases are a match to TRBD2. J lost 0 bases, V lost 4 bases, and 5 bases had no gene match. Germline CDR1 reads SNHLY; CDR2 reads FYNNEI. The CDR3 length is 16 residues. The chain's CDR3 is CASSVPAGGSYNEQFF. CDR3 sequence (DNA): TGTGCCAGCAGTGTCCCCGCGGGGGGCTCCTACAATGAGCAGTTCTTC.

This chain joins TRBV11-3 and TRBJ2-7, with a tentative D call TRBD2 (5 bases). V lost 8 bases and J lost 6, with 20 bases in between. The CDR3 spans 14 residues. The germline V gene encodes CDR1 SGHNT and CDR2 YENEEA. The CDR3 coding sequence is TGTGCCAGCTCCCTCGGCGGGCTCCAAAGCGAGCAGTACTTC. This codes for CASSLGGLQSEQYF.

Only a few counts were recorded for this clonotype. V gene TRBV9 combines with J gene TRBJ2-1; tentatively, D is TRBD1 or TRBD2 (5 bases each). The CDR3 covers 17 residues. The V end was cut by 4 bases, the J end by 4 bases, with 21 bases between. Per germline, CDR1 SGDLS and CDR2 YYNGEE. For the CDR3, the DNA is TGTGCCAGCAGCCCTTGGGACGTCGCATCCGCATACAATGAGCAGTTCTTC. The encoded protein is CASSPWDVASAYNEQFF.

The genes are TRBV15 and TRBJ2-1; D call uncertain. This CDR3 has 16 amino acids. Germline V CDR1 and CDR2: LNHNV, YYDKDF (reference sequence). V lost 0 bases and J 0 bases, leaving 9 bases between the germline ends. The CDR3 DNA is TGTGCCACCAGCAGAGATTTCGGGCTCTCCTACAATGAGCAGTTCTTC. Translated, it gives CATSRDFGLSYNEQFF.

The chain joins TRBV5-1 to TRBJ2-4; D tentatively reads TRBD1 or TRBD2 (6 bases each). Trimming left V 2 bases short and J 8 bases short, with 14 bases between. CDR3 length: 14 residues. Germline loops: CDR1 SGHRS, CDR2 YFSETQ. CDR3 loop: CASSLLEGGDIQYF. CDR3 nucleotides: TGCGCCAGCAGCTTACTCGAGGGGGGAGACATTCAGTACTTC.

The gene calls are TRBV10-3 and TRBJ2-3; no reliable D call. The CDR3 length is 11 residues. CDR1 and CDR2 (germline): ENHRY, SYGVKD. Trimming left V 8 bases short and J 3 bases short, with 6 bases between. CDR3: CAILGTDTQYF. Written as DNA, the CDR3 is TGTGCCATCCTAGGTACAGATACGCAGTATTTT.

This chain joins TRBV5-1 and TRBJ2-1; 13 nucleotides match TRBD2. The CDR3 consists of 18 residues. In germline, CDR1 is SGHRS, CDR2 YFSETQ. J gave up 2 bases and V 4 bases, and 9 bases lay outside the gene matches. This CDR3 is CASSDARLAGGPYNEQFF. As DNA, the CDR3 is TGCGCCAGCAGCGACGCCCGACTAGCGGGAGGACCCTACAATGAGCAGTTCTTC.

This clonotype was observed a single time. The chain employs TRBV27 and TRBJ1-2; D gene ambiguous. This CDR3 comprises 14 residues. Germline assignment: CDR1 MNHEY and CDR2 SMNVEV (reference sequence). V lost 1 base and J lost 6, with 12 bases in between. This CDR3 reads CASSLYGSGNGYTF. The CDR3 DNA reads as TGTGCCAGCAGTTTATACGGCTCTGGGAATGGCTACACCTTC.

There are a few counts of this clonotype. The J gene is TRBJ2-1, the V gene TRBV6-5; D is possibly TRBD2 (6 bases). Trimming removed 0 bases at V and 0 bases at J, with 12 bases between. The V gene's germline CDR1 is MNHEY and CDR2 SVGAGI. This CDR3 has 17 residues. CDR3 in amino acids: CASSYSIWGGSYNEQFF. In DNA, the CDR3 is TGTGCCAGCAGTTACTCGATCTGGGGAGGCTCCTACAATGAGCAGTTCTTC.

The chain has TRBV30 and TRBJ2-1; the match to TRBD1 covers 8 bases. Unmatched junction bases numbered 5, after V lost 4 bases and J lost 3 bases. Germline V gene sequence: CDR1 GTSNPN, CDR2 SVGIG (reference sequence). The CDR3 loop spans 14 amino acids. The CDR3, as DNA: TGTGCCTGGAAGGACAGGGAGTTCTACAATGAGCAGTTCTTC. Amino acid sequence: CAWKDREFYNEQFF.

The J gene is TRBJ2-7, the V gene TRBV2; either TRBD1 or TRBD2 may supply D (5 bases each). Germline CDR1 SNHLY, CDR2 FYNNEI. The CDR3 runs to 15 residues. Trimming took off 5 bases at V and 0 bases at J, with 14 bases between the two ends. CDR3 sequence (DNA): TGTGCCAGCAGTATGGGGGATCGGGGCTCCTACGAGCAGTACTTC. Protein product: CASSMGDRGSYEQYF.